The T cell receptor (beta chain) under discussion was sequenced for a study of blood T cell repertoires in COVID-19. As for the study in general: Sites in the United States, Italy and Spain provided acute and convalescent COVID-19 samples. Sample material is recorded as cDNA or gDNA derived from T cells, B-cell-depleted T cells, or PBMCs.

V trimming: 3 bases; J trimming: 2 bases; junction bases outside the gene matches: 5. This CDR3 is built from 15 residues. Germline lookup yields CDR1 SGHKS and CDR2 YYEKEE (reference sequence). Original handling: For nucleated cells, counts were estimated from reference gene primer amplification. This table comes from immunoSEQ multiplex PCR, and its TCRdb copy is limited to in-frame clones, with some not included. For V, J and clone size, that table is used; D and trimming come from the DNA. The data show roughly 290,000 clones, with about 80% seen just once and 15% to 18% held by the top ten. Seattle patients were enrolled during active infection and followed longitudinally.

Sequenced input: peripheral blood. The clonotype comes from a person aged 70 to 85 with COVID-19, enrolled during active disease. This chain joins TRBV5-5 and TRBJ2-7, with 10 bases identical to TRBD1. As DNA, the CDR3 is TGTGCCAGCAGCTCTGATGGGACAGGGGCCTACGAGCAGTACTTC. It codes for CASSSDGTGAYEQYF.